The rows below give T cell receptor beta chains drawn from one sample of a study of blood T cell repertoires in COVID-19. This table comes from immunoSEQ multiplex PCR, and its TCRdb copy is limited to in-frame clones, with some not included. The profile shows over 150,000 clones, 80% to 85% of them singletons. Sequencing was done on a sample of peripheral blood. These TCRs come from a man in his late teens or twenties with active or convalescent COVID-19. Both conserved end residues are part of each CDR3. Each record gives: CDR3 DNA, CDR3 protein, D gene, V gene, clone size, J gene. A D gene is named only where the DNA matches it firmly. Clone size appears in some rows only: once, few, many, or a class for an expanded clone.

CDR3nt: TGTGCCAGCAGCTTGTCTGCGGGGCCGGGGCAAGAGACCCAGTACTTC
CDR3aa: CASSLSAGPGQETQYF
d_gene: -
v_gene: TRBV7-3
abundance: few
j_gene: TRBJ2-5

CDR3nt: TGCGCCAGCAGCCAATCCTTCAAGGGGGGGAGGGCAGATACGCAGTATTTT
CDR3aa: CASSQSFKGGRADTQYF
d_gene: -
v_gene: TRBV4-3
abundance: -
j_gene: TRBJ2-3

CDR3nt: TGTGCCAGCAGCTTGTCGGGGAACACTGAAGCTTTCTTT
CDR3aa: CASSLSGNTEAFF
d_gene: -
v_gene: TRBV7-8
abundance: -
j_gene: TRBJ1-1

CDR3nt: TGTGCCAGCAGTTACCCGGGACAGGGAACAGATACGCAGTATTTT
CDR3aa: CASSYPGQGTDTQYF
d_gene: TRBD1
v_gene: TRBV6-6
abundance: once
j_gene: TRBJ2-3

CDR3nt: TGTGCCAGTAGGGGGTGGGAGGGGACAGATACGCAGTATTTT
CDR3aa: CASRGWEGTDTQYF
d_gene: TRBD2
v_gene: TRBV19
abundance: -
j_gene: TRBJ2-3

CDR3nt: TGCGCCAGCAGCCAAGATATGGCCGGAGATGGGGCGCGCGGCACCATATATTTT
CDR3aa: CASSQDMAGDGARGTIYF
d_gene: -
v_gene: TRBV4-3
abundance: -
j_gene: TRBJ1-3

CDR3nt: TGTGCCAGCAGCCCCTCTTCATCGGCAGGTCTTATTTCCTCTGGAAACACCATATATTTT
CDR3aa: CASSPSSSAGLISSGNTIYF
d_gene: -
v_gene: TRBV5-5
abundance: -
j_gene: TRBJ1-3

CDR3nt: TGTGCCAGCAGCCAATTGGGCACTTACAATGAGCAGTTCTTC
CDR3aa: CASSQLGTYNEQFF
d_gene: -
v_gene: TRBV14
abundance: -
j_gene: TRBJ2-1

CDR3nt: TGTGCCAGCAGTGATGTTATGTGGACAACCTTCACATACGAGCAGTACTTC
CDR3aa: CASSDVMWTTFTYEQYF
d_gene: -
v_gene: TRBV6-1
abundance: -
j_gene: TRBJ2-7

CDR3nt: TGTGCCAGCAGCCAAGTGAGAACAGTAACCGGGGAGCTGTTTTTT
CDR3aa: CASSQVRTVTGELFF
d_gene: -
v_gene: TRBV3-1/TRBV3-2
abundance: -
j_gene: TRBJ2-2

CDR3nt: TGTGCCAGCTCACAGGGACAGCCCTTCTATGGCTACACCTTC
CDR3aa: CASSQGQPFYGYTF
d_gene: TRBD1
v_gene: TRBV18
abundance: few
j_gene: TRBJ1-2

CDR3nt: TGTGCCAGTAGTAGAGGACAGGGGGCGAACACTGAAGCTTTCTTT
CDR3aa: CASSRGQGANTEAFF
d_gene: TRBD1
v_gene: TRBV19
abundance: -
j_gene: TRBJ1-1

CDR3nt: TGTGCCAGCAGCTTAGGAGGGACTCGTAAAGAGACCCAGTACTTC
CDR3aa: CASSLGGTRKETQYF
d_gene: -
v_gene: TRBV7-9
abundance: -
j_gene: TRBJ2-5

CDR3nt: TGTGCCAGCAGCTTGGGTGCCGGGACACCCAACACAGATACGCAGTATTTT
CDR3aa: CASSLGAGTPNTDTQYF
d_gene: -
v_gene: TRBV5-4
abundance: -
j_gene: TRBJ2-3

CDR3nt: TGTGCCAGCAGCTTAACAGGGGGTGTGGATAATTCACCCCTCCACTTT
CDR3aa: CASSLTGGVDNSPLHF
d_gene: TRBD1
v_gene: TRBV7-6
abundance: -
j_gene: TRBJ1-6

CDR3nt: TGTGCCAGTAGTATTGGGACAGGGAGGTCGGTGGCTTTCTTT
CDR3aa: CASSIGTGRSVAFF
d_gene: TRBD1
v_gene: TRBV19
abundance: few
j_gene: TRBJ1-1

CDR3nt: TGTGCCAGCTCACCGGGGACAGGGAACAATCAGCCCCAGCATTTT
CDR3aa: CASSPGTGNNQPQHF
d_gene: TRBD1
v_gene: TRBV18
abundance: -
j_gene: TRBJ1-5

CDR3nt: TGTGCCTGCGGGTACTCTCCGAACACCGGGGAGCTGTTTTTT
CDR3aa: CACGYSPNTGELFF
d_gene: -
v_gene: TRBV30
abundance: -
j_gene: TRBJ2-2

CDR3nt: TGTGCCAGCAGCTCGCTGGGGGCGACTATGACCGAGCAGTACTTC
CDR3aa: CASSSLGATMTEQYF
d_gene: -
v_gene: TRBV5-6
abundance: few
j_gene: TRBJ2-7

CDR3nt: TGTGCTAGCAGCCCCAATCCGGGACAGATCACCGGGGAGCTGTTTTTT
CDR3aa: CASSPNPGQITGELFF
d_gene: TRBD1
v_gene: TRBV7-7
abundance: many
j_gene: TRBJ2-2

CDR3nt: TGTGCCAGCAGCTTAGGGGGCGGTAACTATGGCTACACCTTC
CDR3aa: CASSLGGGNYGYTF
d_gene: -
v_gene: TRBV7-9
abundance: -
j_gene: TRBJ1-2

CDR3nt: TGCGCCAGCAGCCTCGGGACAGGGGACACCGGGGAGCTGTTTTTT
CDR3aa: CASSLGTGDTGELFF
d_gene: TRBD1
v_gene: TRBV5-1
abundance: -
j_gene: TRBJ2-2

CDR3nt: TGTGCCACCAGCAGAGTACGGGGGAAGAACGGGGAGCTGTTTTTT
CDR3aa: CATSRVRGKNGELFF
d_gene: -
v_gene: TRBV15
abundance: -
j_gene: TRBJ2-2

CDR3nt: TGCGCCAGCAGCCCCGGGACACCGAGCAGTAATGAGCAGTTCTTC
CDR3aa: CASSPGTPSSNEQFF
d_gene: -
v_gene: TRBV4-3
abundance: -
j_gene: TRBJ2-1

CDR3nt: TGTGCCAGCAGTGAAACGACTAGCGGGAGTGGAACAGATACGCAGTATTTT
CDR3aa: CASSETTSGSGTDTQYF
d_gene: TRBD2
v_gene: TRBV6-1
abundance: -
j_gene: TRBJ2-3

CDR3nt: TGTGCCAGCAGCTTAGCGACTAGCGGGAGGAGTTTCTACGAGCAGTACTTC
CDR3aa: CASSLATSGRSFYEQYF
d_gene: TRBD2
v_gene: TRBV7-8
abundance: -
j_gene: TRBJ2-7